Given below is one T cell receptor (beta chain) in context. The germline gene is not matched at one end of the junction; a read error may be the cause. This specimen comes from a study of technical replicates of blood from several donors. The germline V gene has CDR1 MDHEN and CDR2 SYDVKM. This CDR3 has 11 amino acids. Profiled with immunoSEQ multiplex PCR; TCRdb holds only in-frame clones, not every one. Of about 80,000 clones listed, 91% were seen once; the top ten hold about 0.39%. This TCR derives from a human donor in good health. V gene TRBV28 combines with J gene TRBJ1-1, with a possible D match to TRBD1 (6 bases). The sequenced sample consisted of T cells isolated from PBMCs. As DNA, the CDR3 is TGTGCCAGCAGTTTAACAGGGACGAGAGGATGG. Translation gives CASSLTGTRGW. The full variable domain, with the rest looked up from reference TRBV28 and TRBJ1-1, is DVKVTQSSRYLVKRTGEKVFLECVQDMDHENMFWYRQDPGLGLRLIYFSYDVKMKEKGDIPEGYSVSREKKERFSLILESASTNQTSMYLCASSLTGTRGWGQGTRLTVV.